The present T cell receptor (beta chain) was sequenced within a study of blood T cells in healthy people across ages. V shed 0 bases, J shed 2 bases, and the junction held 8 bases outside the gene matches. The length of the CDR3 is 18 residues. Germline V CDR1 and CDR2: SGHAT, FQNNGV. This clonotype was observed a handful of times. The authors ran a second PCR of roughly 6 to 12 cycles using a sample-barcoded 5' primer and a J-beta primer mix. Tags on each cDNA molecule came from a template-switch adaptor with 12 random nucleotides. Each CDR3 protein gets one entry after TCRdb re-called the 5' RACE reads with MiXCR. Here the sample spans over 1.5 million distinct CDR3 sequences, 49% being singletons.

The rearrangement uses TRBV11-2 and TRBJ2-3, with TRBD2 identical over 10 bases. Material: blood. The clonotype originates from a woman aged 40-49 years in good health. The CDR3: CASSLDFIAGGLTDTQYF. CDR3 coding DNA: TGTGCCAGCAGCTTAGATTTTATAGCGGGGGGCCTCACAGATACGCAGTATTTT.